Shown below are 23 T cell receptor beta chains from a single sample sequenced in a study of T cell responses to AZD1222 COVID-19 vaccine. Measured with immunoSEQ multiplex PCR; TCRdb has only the in-frame clones, and not every one. The sample consists of approximately 81,000 clones, about 90% of them appearing once. Sequenced here: peripheral blood, sampled on day 0 of MenACWY control vaccination. All receptors derive from an adult in good health.

V usage is TRBV5-6 and J usage is TRBJ2-1; D ambiguous. The CDR3 loop spans 15 amino acids. The germline V and J ends were trimmed by 2 bases and 2 bases, with 11 bases remaining between them. Germline V gene lookup returns CDR1 SGHDT and CDR2 YYEEEE. The DNA for the CDR3 is TGTGCCAGCAGCTTAAGGGTCTTGACCTACAATGAGCAGTTCTTC. Protein product: CASSLRVLTYNEQFF.

The chain employs TRBV12-3 or TRBV12-4 and TRBJ2-6; D ambiguous. The V end was cut by 7 bases, the J end by 5 bases, with 9 bases between. This CDR3 is built from 13 residues. The CDR3 spells CASTPGRANVLTF. The CDR3 nucleotides read TGTGCCAGCACCCCCGGCAGGGCCAACGTCCTGACTTTC.

This rearrangement joins TRBV5-6 to TRBJ2-5; possibly TRBD1 for D (5 bases). The CDR3 totals 13 residues. CDR1 and CDR2 (germline): SGHDT, YYEEEE. V was trimmed by 1 base and J by 7 bases, leaving 11 bases between them. CDR3 bases: TGTGCCAGCAGCTTGAATATAAGGGGGACCCAGTACTTC. It codes for CASSLNIRGTQYF. The variable domain in full, with the rest retrieved from reference TRBV5-6 and TRBJ2-5, is DAGVTQSPTHLIKTRGQQVTLRCSPKSGHDTVSWYQQALGQGPQFIFQYYEEEERQRGNFPDRFSGHQFPNYSSELNVNALLLGDSALYLCASSLNIRGTQYFGPGTRLLVL.

The gene calls are TRBV5-8 and TRBJ2-1; D gene uncertain. Per the germline V gene, CDR1 is SGHTS and CDR2 is YDEGEE. The V gene lost 2 bases and the J gene lost 0 bases, with 9 bases spanning the gap. CDR3 length equals 15 residues. The CDR3 loop is CASSLGVVSYNEQFF. CDR3 sequence (DNA): TGTGCCAGCAGCTTAGGAGTTGTCTCCTACAATGAGCAGTTCTTC.

This chain links TRBV7-9 with TRBJ2-1, with a tentative D call TRBD2 (6 bases). This CDR3 is 18 amino acids long. CDR1 SEHNR and CDR2 FQNEAQ come from the germline V gene (reference sequence). The V and J ends lost 5 bases and 0 bases respectively, with 20 bases between them. The DNA of the CDR3 is TGTGCCAGCAGCCCCCGTGAGCCGACTAGGAGCTCCTACAATGAGCAGTTCTTC. Translation: CASSPREPTRSSYNEQFF.

J is TRBJ2-3 and V is TRBV5-1; 7 bases agree with TRBD2. The J segment lost 2 bases and the V segment lost 4 bases, leaving 7 bases of the junction unmatched. Germline CDR1 SGHRS, CDR2 YFSETQ. The CDR3 runs 15 residues. CDR3 in amino acids: CASSNLAEITDTQYF. DNA for the CDR3: TGCGCCAGCAGCAACCTAGCGGAGATCACAGATACGCAGTATTTT. Variable domain in full (rest from reference TRBV5-1 and TRBJ2-3): KAGVTQTPRYLIKTRGQQVTLSCSPISGHRSVSWYQQTPGQGLQFLFEYFSETQRNKGNFPGRFSGRQFSNSRSEMNVSTLELGDSALYLCASSNLAEITDTQYFGPGTRLTVL.

The chain recombines TRBV19 with TRBJ1-4; 7 bases fit TRBD1. Germline lookup yields CDR1 LNHDA and CDR2 SQIVND (reference sequence). The ends lost 5 bases at V and 8 bases at J; junction bases unmatched: 8. This CDR3 region has 14 residues. CDR3 nucleotide sequence: TGTGCCAGTAGTGCCCGGGACAGCCCCGAAAAACTGTTTTTT. This encodes CASSARDSPEKLFF.

This clone showed up just once. The CDR3 reads CASSSRQGLSSGNTIYF. The CDR3 DNA reads as TGTGCCAGCAGCTCGAGACAGGGGCTTTCTTCTGGAAACACCATATATTTT. V is TRBV7-2 and J is TRBJ1-3; TRBD1 aligns across 8 bases. There are 17 residues in the CDR3. CDR1 is SGHTA, CDR2 FQGNSA, per germline. V shed 4 bases, J shed 1 base, and the junction held 9 bases outside the gene matches.

The CDR3: CAWGWQGNTEAFF. In nucleotides, the CDR3 is TGTGCCTGGGGTTGGCAGGGTAACACTGAAGCTTTCTTT. The chain uses TRBV30 and TRBJ1-1; TRBD1 is a possible D gene (5 bases). There are 13 residues in the CDR3. The V and J ends lost 5 bases and 2 bases respectively, with 12 bases between them. Germline V gives CDR1 GTSNPN, CDR2 SVGIG (reference sequence).

This clone has a handful of counts. V usage is TRBV10-3 and J usage is TRBJ2-2; possible D gene TRBD1, 6 bases. The V end was cut by 3 bases, the J end by 6 bases, with 11 bases between. Germline lookup yields CDR1 ENHRY and CDR2 SYGVKD. CDR3 length: 14 residues. In DNA, the CDR3 is TGTGCCATCAGTGATCCACAGGGTCCCGGGGAGCTGTTTTTT. It is translated as CAISDPQGPGELFF.

This chain uses TRBV5-8 with TRBJ1-4; no firm D call. Trimming stripped 4 bases from V and 6 bases from J, with 10 bases between. There are 13 residues in the CDR3. The germline CDR1 and CDR2 sequences are SGHTS and YDEGEE. CDR3: CASSGGRDEKLFF. CDR3 in DNA: TGTGCCAGCAGCGGAGGAAGAGATGAAAAACTGTTTTTT.

V and J are TRBV7-2 and TRBJ2-7, with D perhaps being TRBD1 or TRBD2 (6 bases each). The CDR3 has 13 residues. Looked up from germline, CDR1 is SGHTA and CDR2 is FQGNSA. Trimming left V 3 bases short and J 9 bases short, with 15 bases between. The CDR3 loop reads CASSFGGRRGQYF. In DNA, the CDR3 is TGTGCCAGCAGCTTTGGGGGGCGCCGGGGGCAGTACTTC.

This rearrangement joins TRBV28 to TRBJ2-7; possibly TRBD2 for D (5 bases). From germline, CDR1 is MDHEN and CDR2 SYDVKM. The CDR3 contains 12 residues. CDR3 loop: CASNRRSYEQYF. In DNA form, the CDR3 reads TGTGCGTCAAACCGGAGGTCCTACGAGCAGTACTTC. Full variable domain (remainder filled in from reference TRBV28 and TRBJ2-7): DVKVTQSSRYLVKRTGEKVFLECVQDMDHENMFWYRQDPGLGLRLIYFSYDVKMKEKGDIPEGYSVSREKKERFSLILESASTNQTSMYLCASNRRSYEQYFGPGTRLTVT.

The rearrangement links TRBV27 to TRBJ2-3; D is perhaps TRBD1 (6 bases). Germline CDR1 is MNHEY and CDR2 is SMNVEV (reference sequence). The ends were cut back, 6 bases at V and 3 bases at J, with 10 bases in the middle. This CDR3 spans 13 amino acids. CDR3 in amino acids: CASSLRGTDTQYF. The CDR3 bases are TGTGCCAGCAGCCTCAGGGGAACAGATACGCAGTATTTT.

The V gene is TRBV6-5, the J gene TRBJ2-1; D is possibly TRBD2 (6 bases). This CDR3 region has 14 residues. The germline V gene has CDR1 MNHEY and CDR2 SVGAGI. V lost 8 bases to trimming and J lost 5 bases, with 16 bases between them. The CDR3 DNA follows: TGTGCCAGCCGTTCCGGCGGGAACCACAATGAGCAGTTCTTC. Translating gives CASRSGGNHNEQFF.

This clone appeared a single time. The chain employs TRBV4-1 and TRBJ2-3; 11 nucleotides line up with TRBD2. The CDR3 is made up of 18 amino acids. Trimming cost V 4 bases and J 1 base; bases outside gene matches: 10. Germline loops: CDR1 MGHRA, CDR2 YSYEKL. This chain's CDR3 is CASSPSSAGLAGTDTQYF. CDR3 DNA sequence: TGCGCCAGCAGCCCCTCCTCAGCGGGACTAGCGGGCACAGATACGCAGTATTTT.

This clone was found once. V gene TRBV5-1 combines with J gene TRBJ2-5, with D perhaps TRBD1 or TRBD2 (5 bases each). V shed 3 bases and J shed 5 bases, with 14 bases lying between them. The CDR3 extends over 14 amino acids. Germline loops: CDR1 SGHRS, CDR2 YFSETQ. The CDR3 coding sequence is TGCGCCAGCAGCTCGTACAGAGGGGAGGAGACCCAGTACTTC. It codes for CASSSYRGEETQYF. Combining the CDR3 with reference TRBV5-1 and TRBJ2-5 gives the whole variable domain KAGVTQTPRYLIKTRGQQVTLSCSPISGHRSVSWYQQTPGQGLQFLFEYFSETQRNKGNFPGRFSGRQFSNSRSEMNVSTLELGDSALYLCASSSYRGEETQYFGPGTRLLVL.

The sample holds one count of this clone. The chain links TRBV6-2 or TRBV6-3 to TRBJ2-3, with unresolved D. The germline CDR1 and CDR2 sequences are MNHEY and SVGEGT. Trimming removed 0 bases from V and 0 bases from J, with 16 bases in between. This CDR3 is built from 18 residues. CDR3 DNA: TGTGCCAGCAGTTACTCCCCCTCTCGATTCGCTAGCACAGATACGCAGTATTTT. It codes for CASSYSPSRFASTDTQYF.

This rearrangement joins TRBV28 to TRBJ2-6; D is undetermined. Germline V lookup: CDR1 MDHEN, CDR2 SYDVKM. Trimming took 3 bases from V and 4 from J, leaving 10 bases between them. This CDR3 comprises 15 residues. CDR3 DNA sequence: TGTGCCAGCAGTTTCCGGTCTTCGGGGGCCAACGTCCTGACTTTC. Encoded protein: CASSFRSSGANVLTF. The complete variable domain, with remaining parts taken from reference TRBV28 and TRBJ2-6, reads DVKVTQSSRYLVKRTGEKVFLECVQDMDHENMFWYRQDPGLGLRLIYFSYDVKMKEKGDIPEGYSVSREKKERFSLILESASTNQTSMYLCASSFRSSGANVLTFGAGSRLTVL.

The chain recombines TRBV6-5 with TRBJ1-1, with D possibly matching TRBD1 (5 bases). CDR3 size: 15 residues. Trimming stripped 2 bases from V and 0 bases from J, with 10 bases between. The germline CDR1 and CDR2 sequences are MNHEY and SVGAGI. CDR3 sequence (DNA): TGTGCCAGCAGTTACGCGGCAGGGATGAACACTGAAGCTTTCTTT. This gives the protein CASSYAAGMNTEAFF.

The chain combines TRBV18 with TRBJ2-3; 7 bases align to TRBD2. The CDR3 is made up of 15 amino acids. The V and J ends lost 2 bases and 6 bases, in that order; junction bases with no gene match: 8. Looked up from germline, CDR1 is KGHSH and CDR2 is LQKENI. For the CDR3, the DNA is TGTGCCAGCTCACCAAGGACTAGTGGAGGCGATACGCAGTATTTT. It translates to CASSPRTSGGDTQYF. Full variable domain (remainder filled in from reference TRBV18 and TRBJ2-3): NAGVMQNPRHLVRRRGQEARLRCSPMKGHSHVYWYRQLPEEGLKFMVYLQKENIIDESGMPKERFSAEFPKEGPSILRIQQVVRGDSAAYFCASSPRTSGGDTQYFGPGTRLTVL.

This clone was seen only a few times. The chain joins TRBV5-5 to TRBJ2-7, with TRBD1 as a possible D gene (6 bases). CDR3 length equals 14 residues. V lost 4 bases and J lost 2, with 13 bases in between. Germline V gene sequence: CDR1 SGHKS, CDR2 YYEKEE (reference sequence). The DNA for the CDR3 is TGTGCCAGCAGCGATTTTGGGGGCACCTACGAGCAGTACTTC. Translated: CASSDFGGTYEQYF.

The chain combines TRBV27 with TRBJ1-1; D might be TRBD1 (6 bases). The V and J ends lost 5 bases and 1 base respectively, with 11 bases between them. Per the germline V gene, CDR1 is MNHEY and CDR2 is SMNVEV (reference sequence). The CDR3 consists of 14 residues. CDR3 sequence (DNA): TGTGCCAGCAGTCCTGGGACATCGAACACTGAAGCTTTCTTT. It translates to CASSPGTSNTEAFF.